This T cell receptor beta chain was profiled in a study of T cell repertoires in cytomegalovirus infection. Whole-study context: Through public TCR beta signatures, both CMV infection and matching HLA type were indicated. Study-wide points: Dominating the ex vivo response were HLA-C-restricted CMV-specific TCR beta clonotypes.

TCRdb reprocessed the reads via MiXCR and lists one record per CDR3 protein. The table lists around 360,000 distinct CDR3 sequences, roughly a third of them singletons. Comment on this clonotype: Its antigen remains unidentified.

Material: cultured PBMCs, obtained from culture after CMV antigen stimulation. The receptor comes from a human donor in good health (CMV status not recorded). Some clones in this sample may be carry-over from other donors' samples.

The CDR3 nucleotides are TGTGCCAGCAGCCCGAGTTCGAGTCCGGGGCCCGGGGAGCTGTTTTTT. Protein: CASSPSSSPGPGELFF. This rearrangement joins TRBV14 to TRBJ2-2, with D perhaps matching TRBD1 or TRBD2 (5 bases each). In germline, CDR1 is SGHDN, CDR2 FVKESK. The V end lost 4 bases, the J end lost 6 bases, and 18 bases lay between the germline ends. The CDR3 runs 16 residues.